This TCR beta chain was sequenced for a study of blood T cell repertoires in COVID-19. Study-level information: Samples taken during acute and convalescent COVID-19 were collected in the United States, Italy and Spain. T cells, B-cell-depleted T cells, or PBMCs supplied cDNA or gDNA.

The junction had 6 bases not matched to a gene; V was cut back by 2 bases and J by 9 bases. This CDR3 spans 15 amino acids. Germline V CDR1 and CDR2: MNHEY, SMNVEV (reference sequence). Sequencing used immunoSEQ multiplex PCR; TCRdb keeps in-frame clones, though not all of them. The sample holds about 200,000 clones; 90% are singletons and the top ten take approximately 0.5%. Material: peripheral blood. The J gene is TRBJ2-5, the V gene TRBV27, with TRBD2 identical over 13 bases. The origin of this receptor is a middle-aged man with acute or convalescent COVID-19. The DNA of the CDR3 is TGTGCCAGCAGTTTACGGGGACTAGCGGGATGGGCCCAGTACTTC. This translates into CASSLRGLAGWAQYF.